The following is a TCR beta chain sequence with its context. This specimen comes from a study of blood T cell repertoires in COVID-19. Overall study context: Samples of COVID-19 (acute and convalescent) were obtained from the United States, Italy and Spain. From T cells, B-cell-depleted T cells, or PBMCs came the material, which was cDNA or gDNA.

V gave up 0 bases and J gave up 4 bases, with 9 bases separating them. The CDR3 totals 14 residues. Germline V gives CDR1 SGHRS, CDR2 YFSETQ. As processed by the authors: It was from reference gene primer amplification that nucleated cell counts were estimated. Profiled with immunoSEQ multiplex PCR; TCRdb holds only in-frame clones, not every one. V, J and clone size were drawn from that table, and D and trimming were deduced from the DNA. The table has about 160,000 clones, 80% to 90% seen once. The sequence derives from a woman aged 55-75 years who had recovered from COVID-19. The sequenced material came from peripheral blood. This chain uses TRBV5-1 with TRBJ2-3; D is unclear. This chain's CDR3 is CASSLVVAPDTQYF. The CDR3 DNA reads TGCGCCAGCAGCTTGGTAGTAGCACCAGATACGCAGTATTTT.